The rows below give T cell receptor beta chains drawn from one sample of a study of cytomegalovirus exposure and HLA in healthy donors. The table came from immunoSEQ multiplex PCR; TCRdb's copy has only in-frame clones and leaves some out. The sample includes about 110,000 clones, 82% of them seen just once. The material sequenced was PBMCs. All receptors come from a young woman in good health and CMV-seronegative. Both conserved end residues are part of each CDR3. Each record gives: V gene, CDR3 length, J gene, D gene, clone size, CDR3 DNA, CDR3 protein. The D gene is left open where the match is weak. Not all rows give a size; the values are once, few, many and, for expanded clones, a class.

>TRBV28|17|TRBJ1-4|-|-
TGTGCCAGCAGTTTACAACCGAGGGAAGCAACTAATGAAAAACTGTTTTTT
CASSLQPREATNEKLFF
>TRBV6-5|13|TRBJ2-2|-|-
TGTGCCAGCAGACAAACAGCCCCCGGGGAGCTGTTTTTT
CASRQTAPGELFF
>TRBV4-1|15|TRBJ1-2|-|many
TGCGCCAGCAGCCAAGATCCAACAGCTACCTATGGCTACACCTTC
CASSQDPTATYGYTF
>TRBV7-2|13|TRBJ1-1|-|-
TGTGCCAGCAGCCTGCCAGGGGCGGGGGCAGCTTTCTTT
CASSLPGAGAAFF
>TRBV7-6|13|TRBJ1-2|TRBD1|-
TGTGCCAGCAGCTTAGGGACAGGGGATGGCTACACCTTC
CASSLGTGDGYTF
>TRBV18|12|TRBJ1-1|-|few
TGTGCCAGCTCACCACAGGGGATTGAAGCTTTCTTT
CASSPQGIEAFF
>TRBV27|16|TRBJ2-2|TRBD2|few
TGTGCCAGCAGTTTAAGGCGGGGGGGTGGAACCGGGGAGCTGTTTTTT
CASSLRRGGGTGELFF
>TRBV9|16|TRBJ1-2|-|-
TGTGCCAGCAGCGTAGATATAAGTCTATCGGACTATGGCTACACCTTC
CASSVDISLSDYGYTF
>TRBV27|16|TRBJ2-2|-|-
TGTGCCAGCAGTTTACCCAATCAGGCGAACACCGGGGAGCTGTTTTTT
CASSLPNQANTGELFF
>TRBV7-2|16|TRBJ2-7|-|-
TGTGCCAGCAGCTTAGGAGGGATCGCGGGGGCCAACGAGCAGTACTTC
CASSLGGIAGANEQYF
>TRBV29-1|14|TRBJ2-5|-|-
TGCAGCGTGAACCAGGGGGGCGGGCGAGAGACCCAGTACTTC
CSVNQGGGRETQYF
>TRBV5-1|13|TRBJ1-1|-|-
TGCGCCAGCAGCGACACCCAGAACACTGAAGCTTTCTTT
CASSDTQNTEAFF
>TRBV5-1|11|TRBJ1-2|-|-
TGCGCCAGCTCGGAAGCTAGTGGCTACACCTTC
CASSEASGYTF
>TRBV27|11|TRBJ1-1|-|-
TGTGCCAGCAGTTTAGGCAGGGAAGCTTTCTTT
CASSLGREAFF
>TRBV25-1|14|TRBJ2-5|TRBD2|once
TGTGCCAGCAGTGAAGGAGCGGGGGACGAGACCCAGTACTTC
CASSEGAGDETQYF
>TRBV28|15|TRBJ1-4|TRBD1|-
TGTGCCAGCAGGACAGGGGGGAAGTCTAATGAAAAACTGTTTTTT
CASRTGGKSNEKLFF
>TRBV7-7|15|TRBJ2-5|TRBD2|-
TGTGCTAGCAGCTTAGTGCTAGCGGGAAAAGAGACCCAGTACTTC
CASSLVLAGKETQYF
>TRBV4-1|14|TRBJ1-2|TRBD1|-
TGCGCCAGCAGCCATTTGACAGGGGCAGCTGGCTACACCTTC
CASSHLTGAAGYTF
>TRBV12-5|17|TRBJ1-3|-|-
TGTGCTAGTGGTTTGGTACTTGGGGGGACCTCTGGAAACACCATATATTTT
CASGLVLGGTSGNTIYF
>TRBV2|13|TRBJ1-1|-|-
TGTGCCAGCAGTAATCCGCCGAGGACTGAAGCTTTCTTT
CASSNPPRTEAFF
>TRBV5-6|14|TRBJ1-5|TRBD1|-
TGTGCCAGCAGCTTTAGAGGGGGCTACCAGCCCCAGCATTTT
CASSFRGGYQPQHF
>TRBV6-5|13|TRBJ1-6|TRBD1|-
TGTGCCAGCTTCAGGGGGATTAATTCACCCCTCCACTTT
CASFRGINSPLHF
>TRBV5-6|13|TRBJ1-1|-|few
TGTGCCAGCAGCTTGAGGGGGAACACTGAAGCTTTCTTT
CASSLRGNTEAFF
>TRBV20-1|11|TRBJ2-5|-|-
TGCAGTGCGTCCCGTCAAGAGACCCAGTACTTC
CSASRQETQYF
>TRBV7-9|15|TRBJ1-2|TRBD1|-
TGTGCCAGCAGCTTAGCGTTGGGACAGGACTATGGCTACACCTTC
CASSLALGQDYGYTF
>TRBV6-5|15|TRBJ1-5|-|-
TGTGCCAGCAGTCAAATGGGGGAGGGGTATCAGCCCCAGCATTTT
CASSQMGEGYQPQHF
>TRBV5-5|15|TRBJ1-3|-|few
TGTGCCAGCAGCTTGGGAGGGGGATCTGGAAACACCATATATTTT
CASSLGGGSGNTIYF
>TRBV5-1|13|TRBJ2-1|TRBD1|-
TGCGCCAGCAGCTCGACAGGGTCCAATGAGCAGTTCTTC
CASSSTGSNEQFF
>TRBV2|15|TRBJ2-7|TRBD2|-
TGTGCCAGTCTCCTCCCGACTAGCGGGAGCGGCGAGCAGTACTTC
CASLLPTSGSGEQYF
>TRBV19|13|TRBJ1-5|-|-
TGTGCCAGTAGTGCACAGGCCCGTCAGCCCCAGCATTTT
CASSAQARQPQHF
>TRBV25-1|13|TRBJ1-2|-|-
TGTGCCAGCGGCCAACAGGGAGAGTATGGCTACACCTTC
CASGQQGEYGYTF
>TRBV6-6|15|TRBJ2-1|TRBD2|-
TGTGCCAGCAGTCGGGAACTAGCGGGGGACAATGAGCAGTTCTTC
CASSRELAGDNEQFF
>TRBV7-9|14|TRBJ1-5|-|-
TGTGCCAGCAGCTTAGGCGGGGAGCCTCAGCCCCAGCATTTT
CASSLGGEPQPQHF
>TRBV30|14|TRBJ2-3|TRBD1|-
TGTGCCTGGAGTAGAGGGACAGGCACAGATACGCAGTATTTT
CAWSRGTGTDTQYF
>TRBV28|20|TRBJ2-3|TRBD1|few
TGTGCCAGCAGTTTAGGCCCCTTCCGGACAGGAGAAGAGGGCACAGATACGCAGTATTTT
CASSLGPFRTGEEGTDTQYF
>TRBV6-5|16|TRBJ2-5|TRBD2|-
TGTGCCAGCAGTTCCCGGGGACTAGCGGGTTATGAGACCCAGTACTTC
CASSSRGLAGYETQYF
>TRBV13|15|TRBJ1-1|TRBD1|-
TGTGCCAGCAGCACCTCGACAGGGGGAGGTCCTGAAGCTTTCTTT
CASSTSTGGGPEAFF
>TRBV7-6|16|TRBJ2-4|TRBD2|once
TGTGCCAGCTCCCCTGGCGCGGGGGTTGGCAAAAACATTCAGTACTTC
CASSPGAGVGKNIQYF
>TRBV9|18|TRBJ2-3|TRBD2|-
TGTGCCAGCAGCGTAGCTACGGCTAGCGGGGCTAGCACAGATACGCAGTATTTT
CASSVATASGASTDTQYF
>TRBV18|13|TRBJ1-2|-|once
TGTGCCAGCTCACAGCAGGGGTACTATGGCTACACCTTC
CASSQQGYYGYTF
>TRBV27|13|TRBJ1-1|TRBD1|-
TGTGCCAGCCGTATGACAGGGGCTTTGGAAGCTTTCTTT
CASRMTGALEAFF
>TRBV30|14|TRBJ2-2|-|-
TGTGCCTGGAGGGGGGGGGCCAACACCGGGGAGCTGTTTTTT
CAWRGGANTGELFF
>TRBV27|16|TRBJ2-3|-|-
TGTGCCAGCAGTTTGGGGGCAAGCCTTAGCACAGATACGCAGTATTTT
CASSLGASLSTDTQYF
>TRBV28|15|TRBJ1-5|TRBD1|once
TGTGCCAGCAGTGATGCAGGGGGCAGCAATCAGCCCCAGCATTTT
CASSDAGGSNQPQHF
>TRBV5-4|14|TRBJ1-2|-|-
TGTGCCAGCAGCTTGAGCCCGACTGTCTATGGCTACACCTTC
CASSLSPTVYGYTF
>TRBV2|18|TRBJ1-3|-|-
TGTGCCAGCAGTGCTGGGGCGACAAGTCTTTACCTTGGAAACACCATATATTTT
CASSAGATSLYLGNTIYF
>TRBV2|13|TRBJ1-1|-|few
TGTGCCAGCAGAATAAGGGGGGGCACTGAAGCTTTCTTT
CASRIRGGTEAFF
>TRBV7-9|15|TRBJ2-1|TRBD2|-
TGTGCCAGCAGCTTAGAACTAGCGGGGGACAATGAGCAGTTCTTC
CASSLELAGDNEQFF
>TRBV29-1|14|TRBJ2-1|TRBD2|few
TGCAGCGTTGAAGGGGGACTAGCCTTTAATGAGCAGTTCTTC
CSVEGGLAFNEQFF
>TRBV6-6|15|TRBJ2-1|TRBD1|-
TGTGCCAGCAGTTACTCTTCCCAGGGGGCCAATGAGCAGTTCTTC
CASSYSSQGANEQFF
>TRBV5-6|14|TRBJ1-4|-|-
TGTGCCAGCAGCCGCCGGGGGGGAGGAGAAAAACTGTTTTTT
CASSRRGGGEKLFF
>TRBV28|14|TRBJ1-2|-|-
TGTGCCAGCAGGACAGATAACCTTAACTATGGCTACACCTTC
CASRTDNLNYGYTF
>TRBV5-6|15|TRBJ2-1|TRBD2|-
TGTGCCAGCAGCTTTGGCGGGAGCTCCTACAATGAGCAGTTCTTC
CASSFGGSSYNEQFF
>TRBV5-1|13|TRBJ2-1|-|-
TGCGCCAGCAGCTGGATCCAGGCGGGGGAGCAGTTCTTC
CASSWIQAGEQFF
>TRBV6-5|12|TRBJ1-2|-|-
TGTGCCAGCATTTCAACAGTCTATGGCTACACCTTC
CASISTVYGYTF